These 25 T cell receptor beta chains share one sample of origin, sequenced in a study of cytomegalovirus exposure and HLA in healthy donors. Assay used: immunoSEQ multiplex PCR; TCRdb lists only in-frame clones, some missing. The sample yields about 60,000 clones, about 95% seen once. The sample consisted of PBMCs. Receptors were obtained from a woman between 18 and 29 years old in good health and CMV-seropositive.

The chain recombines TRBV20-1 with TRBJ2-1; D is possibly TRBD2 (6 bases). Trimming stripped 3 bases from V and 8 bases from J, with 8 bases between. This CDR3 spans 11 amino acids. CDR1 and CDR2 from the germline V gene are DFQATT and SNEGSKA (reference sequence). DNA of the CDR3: TGCAGTGCTAGCGGGGGAGATGAGCAGTTCTTC. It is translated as CSASGGDEQFF.

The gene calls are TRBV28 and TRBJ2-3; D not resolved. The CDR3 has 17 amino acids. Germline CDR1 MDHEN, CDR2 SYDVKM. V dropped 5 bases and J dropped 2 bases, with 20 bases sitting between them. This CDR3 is CASSLRLLPKDTDTQYF. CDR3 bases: TGTGCCAGCAGTCTACGACTCCTTCCCAAAGACACAGATACGCAGTATTTT.

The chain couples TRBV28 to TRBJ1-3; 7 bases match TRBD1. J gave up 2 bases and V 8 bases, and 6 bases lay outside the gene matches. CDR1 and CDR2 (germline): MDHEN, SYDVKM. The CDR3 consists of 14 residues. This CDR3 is CASSKQGAGNTIYF. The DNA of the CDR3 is TGTGCCAGCTCAAAGCAGGGGGCTGGAAACACCATATATTTT.

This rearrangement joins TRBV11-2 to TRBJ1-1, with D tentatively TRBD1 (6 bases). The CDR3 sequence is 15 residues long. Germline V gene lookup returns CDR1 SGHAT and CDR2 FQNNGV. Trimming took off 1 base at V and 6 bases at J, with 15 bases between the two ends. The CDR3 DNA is TGTGCCAGCAGCTTAGTGGCGGGGGCAGGCGCTGAAGCTTTCTTT. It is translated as CASSLVAGAGAEAFF.

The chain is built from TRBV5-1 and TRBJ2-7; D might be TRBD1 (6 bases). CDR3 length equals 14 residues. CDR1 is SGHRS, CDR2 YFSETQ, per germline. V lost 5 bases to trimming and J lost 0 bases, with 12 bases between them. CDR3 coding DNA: TGCGCCAGCAGTTACCGGGACAACTCCTACGAGCAGTACTTC. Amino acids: CASSYRDNSYEQYF.

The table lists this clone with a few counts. Here the CDR3 DNA reads TGTGCCAGCAGGTCAGGGGGAGCTCGTGGCTACACCTTC. It specifies CASRSGGARGYTF. This sequence joins TRBV27 and TRBJ1-2; TRBD1 agrees at 7 bases. The junction had 8 bases not matched to a gene; V was cut back by 6 bases and J by 7 bases. In germline, CDR1 is MNHEY, CDR2 SMNVEV (reference sequence). The length of the CDR3 is 13 residues.

CDR3 in amino acids: CAWQDRENTGELFF. The CDR3, as DNA: TGTGCCTGGCAGGACAGGGAGAACACCGGGGAGCTGTTTTTT. The J gene is TRBJ2-2, the V gene TRBV30; TRBD1 aligns across 8 bases. The CDR3 length is 14 residues. CDR1 is GTSNPN, CDR2 SVGIG, per germline (reference sequence). J lost 1 base, V lost 5 bases, and 3 bases had no gene match.

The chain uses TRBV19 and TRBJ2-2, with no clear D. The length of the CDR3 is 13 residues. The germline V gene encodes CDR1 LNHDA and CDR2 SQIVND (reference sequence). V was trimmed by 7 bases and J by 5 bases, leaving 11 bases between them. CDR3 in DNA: TGTGCCAGTACGAAGCTCCGGACCGGGGAGCTGTTTTTT. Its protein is CASTKLRTGELFF.

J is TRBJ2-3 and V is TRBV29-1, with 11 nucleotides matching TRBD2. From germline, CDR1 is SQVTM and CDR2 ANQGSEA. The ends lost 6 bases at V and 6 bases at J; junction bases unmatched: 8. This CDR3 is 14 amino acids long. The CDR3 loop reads CSVDTSGSTDTQYF. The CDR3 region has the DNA TGCAGCGTCGACACTAGCGGGAGTACCGATACGCAGTATTTT.

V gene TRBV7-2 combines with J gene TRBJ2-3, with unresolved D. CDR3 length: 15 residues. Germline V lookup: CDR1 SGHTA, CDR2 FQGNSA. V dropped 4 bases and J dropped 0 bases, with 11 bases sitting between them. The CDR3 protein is CASSSRGPSTDTQYF. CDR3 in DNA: TGTGCCAGCAGCTCCCGTGGGCCAAGCACAGATACGCAGTATTTT.

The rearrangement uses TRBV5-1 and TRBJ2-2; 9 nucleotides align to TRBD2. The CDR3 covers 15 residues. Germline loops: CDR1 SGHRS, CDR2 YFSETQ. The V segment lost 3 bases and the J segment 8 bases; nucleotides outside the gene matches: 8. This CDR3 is CASSSREGLMGELFF. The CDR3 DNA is TGCGCCAGCAGCTCGCGGGAGGGCCTTATGGGGGAGCTGTTTTTT.

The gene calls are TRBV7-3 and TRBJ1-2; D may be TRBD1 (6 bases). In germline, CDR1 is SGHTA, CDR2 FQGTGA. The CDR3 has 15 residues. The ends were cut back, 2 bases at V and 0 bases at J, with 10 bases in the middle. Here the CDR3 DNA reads TGTGCCAGCAGCTTACTGGCAGGGGCTAACTATGGCTACACCTTC. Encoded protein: CASSLLAGANYGYTF.

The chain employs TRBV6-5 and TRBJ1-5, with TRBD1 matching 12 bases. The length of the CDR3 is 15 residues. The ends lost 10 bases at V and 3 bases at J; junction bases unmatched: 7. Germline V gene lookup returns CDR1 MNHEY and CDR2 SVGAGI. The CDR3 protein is CATGGDRGLNQPQHF. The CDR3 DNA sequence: TGTGCCACCGGTGGGGACAGGGGGCTCAATCAGCCCCAGCATTTT.

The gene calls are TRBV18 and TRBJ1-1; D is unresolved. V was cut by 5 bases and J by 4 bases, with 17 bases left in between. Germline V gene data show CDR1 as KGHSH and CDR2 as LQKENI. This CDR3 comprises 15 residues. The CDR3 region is CASSLGGIERTEAFF. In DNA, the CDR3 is TGTGCCAGCTCATTGGGAGGGATCGAACGCACTGAAGCTTTCTTT.

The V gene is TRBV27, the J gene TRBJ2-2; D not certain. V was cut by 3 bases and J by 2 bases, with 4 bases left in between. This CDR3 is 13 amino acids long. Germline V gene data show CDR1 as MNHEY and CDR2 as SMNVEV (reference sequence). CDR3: CASSFYNTGELFF. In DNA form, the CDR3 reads TGTGCCAGCAGTTTTTATAACACCGGGGAGCTGTTTTTT.

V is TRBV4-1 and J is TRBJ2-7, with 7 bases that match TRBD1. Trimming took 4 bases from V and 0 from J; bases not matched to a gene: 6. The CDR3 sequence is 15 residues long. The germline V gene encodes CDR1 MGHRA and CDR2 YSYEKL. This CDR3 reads CASSPRDSSSYEQYF. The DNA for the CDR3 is TGCGCCAGCAGCCCCCGGGACAGCAGCTCCTACGAGCAGTACTTC.

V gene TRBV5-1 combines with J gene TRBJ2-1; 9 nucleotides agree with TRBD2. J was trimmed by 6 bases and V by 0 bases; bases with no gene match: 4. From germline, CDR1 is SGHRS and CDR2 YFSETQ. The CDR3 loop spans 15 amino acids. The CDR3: CASSLVAGARNEQFF. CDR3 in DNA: TGCGCCAGCAGCTTGGTAGCGGGAGCCCGCAATGAGCAGTTCTTC.

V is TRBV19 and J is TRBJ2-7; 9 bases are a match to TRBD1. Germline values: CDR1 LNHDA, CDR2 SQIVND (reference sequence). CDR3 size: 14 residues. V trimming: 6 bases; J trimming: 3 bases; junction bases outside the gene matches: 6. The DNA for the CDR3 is TGTGCCAGTAGGGACAGGGGCAGGGACTACGAGCAGTACTTC. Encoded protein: CASRDRGRDYEQYF.

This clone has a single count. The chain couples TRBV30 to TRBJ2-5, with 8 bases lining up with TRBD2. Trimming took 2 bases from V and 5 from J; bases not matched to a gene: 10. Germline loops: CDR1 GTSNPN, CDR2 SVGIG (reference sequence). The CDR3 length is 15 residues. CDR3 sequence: CAWSRLAGSWETQYF. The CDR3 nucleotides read TGTGCCTGGAGTAGGTTAGCGGGGTCGTGGGAGACCCAGTACTTC.

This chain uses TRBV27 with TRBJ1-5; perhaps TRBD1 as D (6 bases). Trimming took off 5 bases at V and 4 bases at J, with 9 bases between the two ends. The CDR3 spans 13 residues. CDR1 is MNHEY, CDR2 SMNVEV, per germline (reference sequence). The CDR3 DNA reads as TGTGCCAGCAGTCCAAGGGGGAATCAGCCCCAGCATTTT. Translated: CASSPRGNQPQHF.

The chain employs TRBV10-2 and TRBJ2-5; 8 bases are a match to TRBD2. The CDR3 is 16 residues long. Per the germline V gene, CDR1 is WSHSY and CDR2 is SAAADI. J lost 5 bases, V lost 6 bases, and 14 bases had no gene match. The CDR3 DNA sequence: TGCGCCAGCAGAGACGGAGAGCGGGGGCTCGGGGAGACCCAGTACTTC. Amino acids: CASRDGERGLGETQYF.

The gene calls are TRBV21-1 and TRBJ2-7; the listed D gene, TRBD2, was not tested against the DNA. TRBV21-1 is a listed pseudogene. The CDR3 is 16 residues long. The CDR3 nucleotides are TGTGCCAGCAGCAAAGGACTGGGGGGGTCCGGATACGAGCAGTACTTC. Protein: CASSKGLGGSGYEQYF.

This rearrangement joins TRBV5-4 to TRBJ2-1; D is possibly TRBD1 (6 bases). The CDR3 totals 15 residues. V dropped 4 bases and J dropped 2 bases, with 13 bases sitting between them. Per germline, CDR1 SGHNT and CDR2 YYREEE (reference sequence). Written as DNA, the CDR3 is TGTGCCAGCAGCCTCTCAGGGGTCCCCTACAATGAGCAGTTCTTC. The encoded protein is CASSLSGVPYNEQFF. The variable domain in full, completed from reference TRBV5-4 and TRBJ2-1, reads ETGVTQSPTHLIKTRGQQVTLRCSSQSGHNTVSWYQQALGQGPQFIFQYYREEENGRGNFPPRFSGLQFPNYSSELNVNALELDDSALYLCASSLSGVPYNEQFFGPGTRLTVL.

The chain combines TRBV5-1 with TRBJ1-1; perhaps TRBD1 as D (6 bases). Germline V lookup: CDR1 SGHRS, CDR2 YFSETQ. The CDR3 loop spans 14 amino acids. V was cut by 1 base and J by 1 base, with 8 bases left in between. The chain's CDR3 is CASSLQGRNTEAFF. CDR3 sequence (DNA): TGCGCCAGCAGCTTGCAGGGGAGGAACACTGAAGCTTTCTTT.

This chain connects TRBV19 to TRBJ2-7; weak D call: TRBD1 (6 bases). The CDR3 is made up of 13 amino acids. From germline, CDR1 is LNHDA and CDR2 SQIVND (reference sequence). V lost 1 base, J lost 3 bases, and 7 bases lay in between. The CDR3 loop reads CASSIGTDYEQYF. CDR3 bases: TGTGCCAGTAGTATAGGGACAGACTACGAGCAGTACTTC.